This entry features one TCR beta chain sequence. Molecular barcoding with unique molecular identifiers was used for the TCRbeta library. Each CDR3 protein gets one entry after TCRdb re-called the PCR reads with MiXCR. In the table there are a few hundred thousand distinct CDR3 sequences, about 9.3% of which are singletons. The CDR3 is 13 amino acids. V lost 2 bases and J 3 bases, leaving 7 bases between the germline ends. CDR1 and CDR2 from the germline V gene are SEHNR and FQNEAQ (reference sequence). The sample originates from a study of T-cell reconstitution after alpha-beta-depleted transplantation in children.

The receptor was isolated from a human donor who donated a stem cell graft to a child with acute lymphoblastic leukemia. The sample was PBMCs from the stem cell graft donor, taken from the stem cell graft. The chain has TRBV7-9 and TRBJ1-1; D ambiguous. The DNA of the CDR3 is TGTGCCAGCAGCTTATGGGTTGACACTGAAGCTTTCTTT. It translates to CASSLWVDTEAFF.